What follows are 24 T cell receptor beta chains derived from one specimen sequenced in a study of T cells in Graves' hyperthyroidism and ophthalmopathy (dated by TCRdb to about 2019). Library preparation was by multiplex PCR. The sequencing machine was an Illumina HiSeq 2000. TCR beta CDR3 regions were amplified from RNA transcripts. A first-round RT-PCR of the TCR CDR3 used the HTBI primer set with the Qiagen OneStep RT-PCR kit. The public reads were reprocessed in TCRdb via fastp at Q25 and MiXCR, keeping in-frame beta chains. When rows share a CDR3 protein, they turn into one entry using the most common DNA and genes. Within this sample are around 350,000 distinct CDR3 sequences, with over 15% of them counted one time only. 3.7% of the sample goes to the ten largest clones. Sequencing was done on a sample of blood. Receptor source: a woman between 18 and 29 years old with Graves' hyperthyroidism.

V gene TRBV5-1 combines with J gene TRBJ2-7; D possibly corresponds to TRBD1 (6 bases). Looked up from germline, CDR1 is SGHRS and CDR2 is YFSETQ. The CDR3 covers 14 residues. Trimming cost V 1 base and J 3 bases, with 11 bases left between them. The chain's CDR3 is CASSLRQGIYEQYF. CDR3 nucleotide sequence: TGCGCCAGCAGCTTGAGGCAGGGGATCTACGAGCAGTACTTC.

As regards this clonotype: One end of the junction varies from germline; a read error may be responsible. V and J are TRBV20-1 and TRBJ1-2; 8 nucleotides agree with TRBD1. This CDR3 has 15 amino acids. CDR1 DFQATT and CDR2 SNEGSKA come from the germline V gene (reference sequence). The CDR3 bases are TGCAGTGCTAGGGACAGGGAAGCGGCAAGCTATGGTTACACCTTC. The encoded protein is CSARDREAASYGYTF.

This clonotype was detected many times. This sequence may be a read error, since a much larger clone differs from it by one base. Here the CDR3 DNA reads TGCAGTGCTAGAGCGGGGGCTATCCAAGAGACCAAGTACTTC. As protein: CSARAGAIQETKYF. The chain uses TRBV20-1 and TRBJ2-5; D is perhaps TRBD1 or TRBD2 (6 bases each). The CDR3 runs 14 residues. CDR1 is DFQATT, CDR2 SNEGSKA, per germline (reference sequence).

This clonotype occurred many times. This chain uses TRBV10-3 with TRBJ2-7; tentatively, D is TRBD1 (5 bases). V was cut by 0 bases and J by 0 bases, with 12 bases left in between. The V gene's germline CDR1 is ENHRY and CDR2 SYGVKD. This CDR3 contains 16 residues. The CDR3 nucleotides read TGTGCCATCAGTGAGTCTCCCAGGGAATCCTCCTACGAGCAGTACTTC. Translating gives CAISESPRESSYEQYF.

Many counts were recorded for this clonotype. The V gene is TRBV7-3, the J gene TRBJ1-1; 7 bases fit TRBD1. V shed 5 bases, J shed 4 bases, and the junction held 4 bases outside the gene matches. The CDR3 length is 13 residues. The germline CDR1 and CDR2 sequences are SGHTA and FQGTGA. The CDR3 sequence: CASSGRTGTEAFF. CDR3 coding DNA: TGTGCCAGCAGCGGGCGGACAGGCACTGAAGCTTTCTTT.

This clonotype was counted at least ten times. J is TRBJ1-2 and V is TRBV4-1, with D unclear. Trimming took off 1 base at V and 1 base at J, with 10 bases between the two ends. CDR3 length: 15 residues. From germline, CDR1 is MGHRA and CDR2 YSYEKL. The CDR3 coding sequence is TGCGCCAGCAGCCAAGCAAACCAGGATAACTATGGCTACACCTTC. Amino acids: CASSQANQDNYGYTF.

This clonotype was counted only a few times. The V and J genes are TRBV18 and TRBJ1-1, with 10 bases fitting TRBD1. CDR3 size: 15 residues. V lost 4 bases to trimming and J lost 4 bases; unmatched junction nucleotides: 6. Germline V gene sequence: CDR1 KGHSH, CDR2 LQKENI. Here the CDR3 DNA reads TGTGCCAGCTCACAAGGGACAGGGGTGGGCACTGAAGCTTTCTTT. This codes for CASSQGTGVGTEAFF.

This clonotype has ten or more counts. CDR3 protein: CASSVNHGELFF. CDR3 DNA sequence: TGTGCCAGCAGCGTGAATCACGGGGAGCTGTTTTTT. The V call is TRBV5-4, the J call TRBJ2-2; no reliable D call. Deletions cut 4 bases from V and 7 bases from J, with 8 bases between. Germline CDR1 is SGHNT and CDR2 is YYREEE (reference sequence). This CDR3 is built from 12 residues. Looking up the rest from reference TRBV5-4 and TRBJ2-2 gives the full variable domain: ETGVTQSPTHLIKTRGQQVTLRCSSQSGHNTVSWYQQALGQGPQFIFQYYREEENGRGNFPPRFSGLQFPNYSSELNVNALELDDSALYLCASSVNHGELFFGEGSRLTVL.

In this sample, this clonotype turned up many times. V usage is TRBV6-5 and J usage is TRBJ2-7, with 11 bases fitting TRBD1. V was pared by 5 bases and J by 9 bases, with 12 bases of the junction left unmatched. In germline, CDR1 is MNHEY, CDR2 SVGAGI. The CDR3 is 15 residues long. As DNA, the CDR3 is TGTGCCAGCAGTCTTCAGGACAGGGGGCTGGGCGGGCAGTACTTC. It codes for CASSLQDRGLGGQYF.

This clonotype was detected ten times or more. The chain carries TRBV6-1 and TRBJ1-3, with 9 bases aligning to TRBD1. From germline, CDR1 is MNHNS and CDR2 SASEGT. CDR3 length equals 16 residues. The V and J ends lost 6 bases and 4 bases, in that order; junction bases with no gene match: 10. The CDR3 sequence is CASSLGQGGSGNTIYF. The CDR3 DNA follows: TGTGCCAGCAGCCTGGGACAGGGTGGTTCAGGAAACACCATATATTTT.

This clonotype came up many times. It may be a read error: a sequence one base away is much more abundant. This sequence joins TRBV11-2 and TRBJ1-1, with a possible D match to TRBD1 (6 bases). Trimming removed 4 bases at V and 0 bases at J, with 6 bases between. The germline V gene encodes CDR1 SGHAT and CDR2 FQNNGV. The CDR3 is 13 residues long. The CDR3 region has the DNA TGTGCCAGCAGCTCAGGGGTGAACACTGAAGCTTTCTTT. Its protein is CASSSGVNTEAFF.

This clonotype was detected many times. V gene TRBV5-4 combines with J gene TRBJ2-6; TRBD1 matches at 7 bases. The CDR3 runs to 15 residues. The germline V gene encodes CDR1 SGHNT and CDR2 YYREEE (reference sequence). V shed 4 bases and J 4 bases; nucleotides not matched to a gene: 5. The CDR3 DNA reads TGTGCCAGCAGCGGACAGGTAGACGGGGCCAACGTCCTGACTTTC. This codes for CASSGQVDGANVLTF.

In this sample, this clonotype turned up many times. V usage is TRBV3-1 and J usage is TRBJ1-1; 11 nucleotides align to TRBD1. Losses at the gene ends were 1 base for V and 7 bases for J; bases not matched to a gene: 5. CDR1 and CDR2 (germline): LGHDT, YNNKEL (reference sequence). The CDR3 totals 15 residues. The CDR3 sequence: CASSQVGQGADEAFF. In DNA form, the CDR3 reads TGTGCCAGCAGCCAAGTCGGACAGGGGGCTGATGAAGCTTTCTTT.

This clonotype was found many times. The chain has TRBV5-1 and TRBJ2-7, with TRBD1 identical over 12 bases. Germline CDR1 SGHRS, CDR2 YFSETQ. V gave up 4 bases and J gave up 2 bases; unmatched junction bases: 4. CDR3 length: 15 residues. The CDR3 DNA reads TGCGCCAGCAGCCCAGGGACAGGGGGCACCTACGAGCAGTACTTC. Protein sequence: CASSPGTGGTYEQYF.

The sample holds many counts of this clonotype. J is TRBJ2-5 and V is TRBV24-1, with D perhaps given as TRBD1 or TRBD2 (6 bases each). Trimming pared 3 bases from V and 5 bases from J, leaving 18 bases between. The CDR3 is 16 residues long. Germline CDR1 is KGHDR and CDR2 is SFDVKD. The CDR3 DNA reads TGTGCCACCAGTGATCCCAAGTCCCGGGGGCTGGAGACCCAGTACTTC. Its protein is CATSDPKSRGLETQYF.

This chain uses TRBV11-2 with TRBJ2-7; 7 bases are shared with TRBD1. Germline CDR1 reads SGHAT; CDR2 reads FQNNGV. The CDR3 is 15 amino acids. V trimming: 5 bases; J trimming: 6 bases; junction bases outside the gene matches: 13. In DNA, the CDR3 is TGTGCCAGCAGCGACTCCCGGGACAGCCTCAGCGAGCAGTACTTC. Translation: CASSDSRDSLSEQYF.

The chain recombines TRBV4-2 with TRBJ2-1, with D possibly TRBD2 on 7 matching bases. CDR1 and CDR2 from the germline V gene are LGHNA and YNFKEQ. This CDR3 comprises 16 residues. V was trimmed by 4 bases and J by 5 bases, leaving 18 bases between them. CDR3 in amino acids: CASSPKGGLLNNEQFF. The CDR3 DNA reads TGTGCCAGCAGCCCAAAGGGGGGACTATTAAACAATGAGCAGTTCTTC.

The CDR3, as DNA: TGTGCCATCAGTGAGCCGGGACAGGGGGACGAGCAGTACTTC. The encoded protein is CAISEPGQGDEQYF. The rearrangement links TRBV10-3 to TRBJ2-7, with 11 bases fitting TRBD1. The V and J ends lost 2 bases and 5 bases, in that order; junction bases with no gene match: 2. The germline CDR1 and CDR2 sequences are ENHRY and SYGVKD. CDR3 size: 14 residues.

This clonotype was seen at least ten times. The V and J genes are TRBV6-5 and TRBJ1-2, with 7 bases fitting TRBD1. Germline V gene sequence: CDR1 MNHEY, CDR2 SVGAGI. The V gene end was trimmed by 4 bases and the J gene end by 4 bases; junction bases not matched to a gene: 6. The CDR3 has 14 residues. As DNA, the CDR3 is TGTGCCAGCAGTTCAACAGGGGTAGCCTATGGCTACACCTTC. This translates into CASSSTGVAYGYTF.

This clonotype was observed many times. Here the CDR3 DNA reads TGCAGCGTGAAGGTGTATAGGGGATCTGGAAACACCATATATTTT. Encoded protein: CSVKVYRGSGNTIYF. The V and J genes are TRBV29-1 and TRBJ1-3; tentatively, D is TRBD1 (5 bases). Germline-derived CDR1 and CDR2 are SQVTM and ANQGSEA. CDR3 length equals 15 residues. Trimming left V 6 bases short and J 1 base short, with 16 bases between.

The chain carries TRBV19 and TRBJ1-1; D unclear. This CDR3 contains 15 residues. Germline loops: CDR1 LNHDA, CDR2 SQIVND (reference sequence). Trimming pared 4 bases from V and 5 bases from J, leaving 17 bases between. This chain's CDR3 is CASSTTLGRGTEAFF. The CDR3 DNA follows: TGTGCCAGTAGTACCACCCTCGGCCGGGGAACTGAAGCTTTCTTT.

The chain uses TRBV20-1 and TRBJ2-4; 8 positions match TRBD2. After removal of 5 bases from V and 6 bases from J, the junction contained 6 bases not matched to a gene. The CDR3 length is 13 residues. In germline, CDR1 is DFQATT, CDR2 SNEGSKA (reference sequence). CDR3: CSARTGGGNIQYF. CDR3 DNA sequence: TGCAGTGCTCGGACGGGGGGGGGAAACATTCAGTACTTC.

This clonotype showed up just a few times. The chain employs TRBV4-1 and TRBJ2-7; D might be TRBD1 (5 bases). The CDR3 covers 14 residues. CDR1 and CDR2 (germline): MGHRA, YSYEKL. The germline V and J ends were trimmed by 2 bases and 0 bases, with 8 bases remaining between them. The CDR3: CASSQSRVSYEQYF. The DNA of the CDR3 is TGCGCCAGCAGCCAAAGCAGGGTCTCCTACGAGCAGTACTTC.

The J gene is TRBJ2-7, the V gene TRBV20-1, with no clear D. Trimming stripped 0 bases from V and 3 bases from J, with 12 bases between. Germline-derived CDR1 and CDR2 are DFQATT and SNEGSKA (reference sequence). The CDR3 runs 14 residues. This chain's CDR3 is CSARDPRLDYEQYF. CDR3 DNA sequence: TGCAGTGCTAGAGATCCGCGACTGGACTACGAGCAGTACTTC.